This note documents a single TCR beta chain sequence. The CDR3 sequence is 18 residues long. Germline V gene sequence: CDR1 SGHNT, CDR2 YYREEE (reference sequence). With V trimmed by 4 bases and J by 0 bases, 13 bases remained unmatched. The sample comes from a study of cytomegalovirus exposure and HLA in healthy donors. This table comes from immunoSEQ multiplex PCR, and its TCRdb copy is limited to in-frame clones, with some not included. The top ten hold around 3% of the sample, which has 65,000 to 95,000 clones, roughly 95% seen once. The chain uses TRBV5-4 and TRBJ2-3, with 8 nucleotides matching TRBD1. The sequence came from a man between 18 and 29 years old in good health and CMV-seronegative. Sequenced: PBMCs. This CDR3 is CASSPGPQGAVSTDTQYF. In nucleotides, the CDR3 is TGTGCCAGCAGCCCCGGGCCTCAGGGGGCGGTGAGCACAGATACGCAGTATTTT.